What follows are 21 T cell receptor beta chains derived from one specimen sequenced in a study of blood T cell repertoires in COVID-19. Some clones are missing from TCRdb's copy, which holds only in-frame ones; the method was immunoSEQ multiplex PCR. The profile shows tens of thousands of clones, 80% to 90% of them singletons. The sample comprised PBMCs or T cells enriched from blood (not recorded which). The receptors stem from a woman aged 40 to 55 with acute COVID-19.

This clone has a handful of counts. The chain carries TRBV3-1 (or the pseudogene TRBV3-2) and TRBJ2-2; 10 bases fit TRBD2. Looked up from germline, CDR1 is LGHDT and CDR2 is YNNKEL (reference sequence). Trimming removed 4 bases from V and 0 bases from J; junction bases left unmatched: 2. CDR3 length equals 16 residues. CDR3 amino acids: CASSPLAGANTGELFF. The DNA of the CDR3 is TGTGCCAGCAGCCCGCTAGCGGGAGCGAACACCGGGGAGCTGTTTTTT.

The chain combines TRBV3-1 (or the pseudogene TRBV3-2) with TRBJ2-3, with a possible D match to TRBD1 (8 bases). Germline CDR1 and CDR2: LGHDT and YNNKEL (reference sequence). With 2 bases removed from V and 1 base from J, the gap between germline ends came to 10 bases. CDR3 length: 15 residues. The CDR3, as DNA: TGTGCCAGCAGCCAAACAGGGGGGGGCACAGATACGCAGTATTTT. This codes for CASSQTGGGTDTQYF.

The V call is TRBV4-1, the J call TRBJ1-5, with a possible D match to TRBD1 (6 bases). Per the germline V gene, CDR1 is MGHRA and CDR2 is YSYEKL. Trimming removed 4 bases from V and 4 bases from J, with 20 bases in between. The CDR3 consists of 17 residues. The CDR3 bases are TGCGCCAGCAGCCTAAGTCCCACTGGGGGCCGAAATCAGCCCCAGCATTTT. This codes for CASSLSPTGGRNQPQHF.

V usage is TRBV15 and J usage is TRBJ2-5; 8 bases match TRBD1. Per germline, CDR1 LNHNV and CDR2 YYDKDF (reference sequence). Trimming took 4 bases from V and 5 from J; bases not matched to a gene: 12. The CDR3 sequence is 16 residues long. In DNA, the CDR3 is TGTGCCACCAGCAACTGGGCCCAGGGGGCTGGGGAGACCCAGTACTTC. Amino acid sequence: CATSNWAQGAGETQYF.

V usage is TRBV4-2 and J usage is TRBJ2-7, with no clear D. CDR1 and CDR2 from the germline V gene are LGHNA and YNFKEQ. V lost 4 bases to trimming and J lost 1 base, with 14 bases between them. This CDR3 region has 15 residues. CDR3 DNA sequence: TGTGCCAGCAGCCCGAGTCGGGTCCAGTCCTACGAGCAGTACTTC. Translation gives CASSPSRVQSYEQYF.

This chain uses TRBV5-6 with TRBJ2-2, with a weak D call TRBD1 (5 bases). Germline values: CDR1 SGHDT, CDR2 YYEEEE. Trimming took 3 bases from V and 4 from J, leaving 10 bases between them. The CDR3 is made up of 14 amino acids. In DNA, the CDR3 is TGTGCCAGCAGCTCCAGGGTGGGCACCGGGGAGCTGTTTTTT. This translates into CASSSRVGTGELFF.

This clone occurred once. The V and J genes are TRBV11-2 and TRBJ1-1, with 7 bases lining up with TRBD1. The V and J ends lost 2 bases and 4 bases, in that order; junction bases with no gene match: 1. CDR1 and CDR2 from the germline V gene are SGHAT and FQNNGV. The CDR3 consists of 13 residues. The CDR3 is CASSLQGGTEAFF. As DNA, the CDR3 is TGTGCCAGCAGCTTACAGGGGGGCACTGAAGCTTTCTTT. The full variable domain, in which reference TRBV11-2 and TRBJ1-1 provide the parts outside the CDR3, is EAGVAQSPRYKIIEKRQSVAFWCNPISGHATLYWYQQILGQGPKLLIQFQNNGVVDDSQLPKDRFSAERLKGVDSTLKIQPAKLEDSAVYLCASSLQGGTEAFFGQGTRLTVV.

The chain combines TRBV2 with TRBJ2-5; a possible D gene is TRBD1 (5 bases). Germline CDR1 and CDR2: SNHLY and FYNNEI. Trimming pared 2 bases from V and 2 bases from J, leaving 12 bases between. The CDR3 extends over 15 amino acids. CDR3 in DNA: TGTGCCAGCAGTGAATCGTGGGGCGGACAAGAGACCCAGTACTTC. It translates to CASSESWGGQETQYF.

This chain links TRBV27 with TRBJ1-5, with TRBD1 as a possible D gene (5 bases). Germline assignment: CDR1 MNHEY and CDR2 SMNVEV (reference sequence). V lost 6 bases and J 7 bases, leaving 13 bases between the germline ends. The CDR3 length is 13 residues. The CDR3 bases are TGTGCCAGCAGCCCCCGAAGGGGCCAGCCCCAGCATTTT. Protein product: CASSPRRGQPQHF.

This chain uses TRBV29-1 with TRBJ1-2, with D unresolved. V lost 4 bases, J lost 7 bases, and 19 bases lay in between. This CDR3 has 14 residues. Germline CDR1 is SQVTM and CDR2 is ANQGSEA. The CDR3 nucleotides are TGCAGCGTTGGCATGGCGGTGGATACTGGTGGCTACACCTTC. Protein sequence: CSVGMAVDTGGYTF.

The rearrangement links TRBV2 to TRBJ2-7; 8 bases map to TRBD1. CDR1 is SNHLY, CDR2 FYNNEI, per germline. The V and J ends lost 2 bases and 5 bases, in that order; junction bases with no gene match: 8. The CDR3 contains 15 residues. CDR3 sequence: CASSENLQGADEQYF. Here the CDR3 DNA reads TGTGCCAGCAGTGAAAATTTGCAGGGGGCCGACGAGCAGTACTTC.

This chain uses TRBV5-4 with TRBJ2-5, with TRBD1 as a possible D gene (5 bases). This CDR3 is 14 amino acids long. Germline lookup yields CDR1 SGHNT and CDR2 YYREEE (reference sequence). The germline V and J ends were trimmed by 4 bases and 4 bases, with 14 bases remaining between them. Here the CDR3 reads CASSPRRDGETQYF. CDR3 in DNA: TGTGCCAGCAGCCCGCGCAGGGATGGAGAGACCCAGTACTTC.

The rearrangement joins TRBV28 to TRBJ1-5, with D unresolved. The CDR3 runs to 14 residues. The V gene lost 3 bases and the J gene lost 0 bases, with 6 bases spanning the gap. Germline lookup yields CDR1 MDHEN and CDR2 SYDVKM. The CDR3 reads CASSFGFSNQPQHF. DNA of the CDR3: TGTGCCAGCAGTTTCGGTTTTAGCAATCAGCCCCAGCATTTT.

This chain uses TRBV5-4 with TRBJ2-3, with TRBD2 matching 12 bases. Germline V gives CDR1 SGHNT, CDR2 YYREEE (reference sequence). This CDR3 comprises 16 residues. V trimming: 3 bases; J trimming: 3 bases; junction bases outside the gene matches: 5. The CDR3 coding sequence is TGTGCCAGCAGCTGGCAGGGACTAGCGGGTACAGATACGCAGTATTTT. Amino acids: CASSWQGLAGTDTQYF.

The gene calls are TRBV10-3 and TRBJ1-5; 8 bases map to TRBD1. From germline, CDR1 is ENHRY and CDR2 SYGVKD. V lost 2 bases, J lost 6 bases, and 9 bases stayed unmatched. There are 16 residues in the CDR3. CDR3 region: CAISEVLGQGAQPQHF. The CDR3 nucleotides read TGTGCCATCAGTGAGGTTCTGGGGCAGGGGGCTCAGCCCCAGCATTTT.

The chain employs TRBV10-3 and TRBJ2-2; 9 bases match TRBD1. Germline V gene data show CDR1 as ENHRY and CDR2 as SYGVKD. The CDR3 covers 14 residues. V shed 6 bases and J 3 bases; nucleotides not matched to a gene: 2. CDR3 loop: CAIRGQGDTGELFF. Here the CDR3 DNA reads TGTGCCATCAGGGGACAGGGCGACACCGGGGAGCTGTTTTTT.

This chain joins TRBV7-9 and TRBJ2-2; TRBD2 is a possible D gene (5 bases). The length of the CDR3 is 13 residues. The ends were cut back, 5 bases at V and 5 bases at J, with 9 bases in the middle. Germline V gene data show CDR1 as SEHNR and CDR2 as FQNEAQ (reference sequence). The CDR3 loop reads CASSITSTGELFF. CDR3 DNA sequence: TGTGCCAGCAGCATAACTAGTACCGGGGAGCTGTTTTTT.

The rearrangement joins TRBV27 to TRBJ2-7, with D possibly matching TRBD1 (6 bases). Trimming shortened V by 5 bases and J by 1 base, and 18 bases separated the two germline ends. CDR1 and CDR2 from the germline V gene are MNHEY and SMNVEV (reference sequence). The CDR3 sequence is 16 residues long. CDR3 DNA sequence: TGTGCCAGCAGTCCTGACGGGGCAGGGGCTTCCTACGAGCAGTACTTC. As protein: CASSPDGAGASYEQYF.

The chain has TRBV19 and TRBJ2-5; D call uncertain. This CDR3 spans 13 amino acids. Germline values: CDR1 LNHDA, CDR2 SQIVND (reference sequence). Trimming left V 3 bases short and J 2 bases short, with 7 bases between. The CDR3 coding sequence is TGTGCCAGTAGTATTTATTTACAAGAGACCCAGTACTTC. Protein sequence: CASSIYLQETQYF.

The chain employs TRBV5-1 and TRBJ1-1; 10 bases map to TRBD1. Germline CDR1 is SGHRS and CDR2 is YFSETQ. V dropped 5 bases and J dropped 5; count of bases not matched to a gene: 3. The CDR3 totals 13 residues. This CDR3 reads CASRRDRGTEAFF. The CDR3 nucleotides read TGCGCCAGCAGAAGGGACAGGGGTACTGAAGCTTTCTTT.

The J gene is TRBJ2-2, the V gene TRBV4-1; 7 bases agree with TRBD2. Germline V gene sequence: CDR1 MGHRA, CDR2 YSYEKL. The V and J ends lost 1 base and 0 bases, in that order; junction bases with no gene match: 2. The CDR3 has 16 residues. The CDR3 DNA follows: TGCGCCAGCAGCCAAGTTACTAGCGCGAACACCGGGGAGCTGTTTTTT. Amino acids: CASSQVTSANTGELFF.